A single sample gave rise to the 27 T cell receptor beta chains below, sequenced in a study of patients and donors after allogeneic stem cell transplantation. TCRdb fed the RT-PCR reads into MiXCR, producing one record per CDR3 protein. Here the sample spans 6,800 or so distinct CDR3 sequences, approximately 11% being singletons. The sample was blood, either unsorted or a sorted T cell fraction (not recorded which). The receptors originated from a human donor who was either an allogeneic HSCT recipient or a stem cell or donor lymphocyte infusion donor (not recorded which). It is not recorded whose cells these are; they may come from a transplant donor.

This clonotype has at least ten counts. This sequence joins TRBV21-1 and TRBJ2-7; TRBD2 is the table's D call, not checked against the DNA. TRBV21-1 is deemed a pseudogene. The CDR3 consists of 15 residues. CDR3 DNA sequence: TGTGCCAGCAGCAAAAAGGGGACTAGTCCCTACGAGCAGTACTTC. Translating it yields CASSKKGTSPYEQYF.

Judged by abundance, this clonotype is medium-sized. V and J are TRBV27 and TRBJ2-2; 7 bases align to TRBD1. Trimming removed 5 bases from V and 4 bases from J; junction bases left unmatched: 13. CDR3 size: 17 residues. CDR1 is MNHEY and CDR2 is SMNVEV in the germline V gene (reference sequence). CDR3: CASSPNQQGFGTGELFF. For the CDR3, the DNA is TGTGCCAGCAGTCCCAACCAACAGGGGTTTGGCACCGGGGAGCTGTTTTTT.

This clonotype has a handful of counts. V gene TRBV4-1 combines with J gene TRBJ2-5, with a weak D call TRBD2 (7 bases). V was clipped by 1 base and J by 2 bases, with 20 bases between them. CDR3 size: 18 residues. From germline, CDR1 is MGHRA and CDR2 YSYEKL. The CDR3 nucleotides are TGCGCCAGCAGCCAAGCTCGTGGGGGGGGCCAGGTGCAAGAGACCCAGTACTTC. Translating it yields CASSQARGGGQVQETQYF.

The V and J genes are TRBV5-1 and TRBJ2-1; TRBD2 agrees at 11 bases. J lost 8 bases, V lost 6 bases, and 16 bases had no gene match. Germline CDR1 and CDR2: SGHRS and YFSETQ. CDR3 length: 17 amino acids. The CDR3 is CASTRLSGLAGGHEQFF. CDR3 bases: TGCGCCAGCACCCGTCTTTCGGGGCTAGCGGGGGGCCATGAGCAGTTCTTC.

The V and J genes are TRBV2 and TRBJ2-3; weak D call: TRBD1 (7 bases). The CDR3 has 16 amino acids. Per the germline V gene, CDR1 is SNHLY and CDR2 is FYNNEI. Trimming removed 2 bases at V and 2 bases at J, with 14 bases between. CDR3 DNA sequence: TGTGCCAGCAGTGAATTCGCAGGGGGGCCCACAGATACGCAGTATTTT. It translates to CASSEFAGGPTDTQYF.

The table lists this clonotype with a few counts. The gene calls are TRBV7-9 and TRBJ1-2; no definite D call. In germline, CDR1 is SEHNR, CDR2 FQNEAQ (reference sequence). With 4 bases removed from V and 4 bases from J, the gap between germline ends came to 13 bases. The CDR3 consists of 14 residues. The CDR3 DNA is TGTGCCAGCAGCTCGACGGGATGGGGCTATGGCTACACCTTC. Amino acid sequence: CASSSTGWGYGYTF.

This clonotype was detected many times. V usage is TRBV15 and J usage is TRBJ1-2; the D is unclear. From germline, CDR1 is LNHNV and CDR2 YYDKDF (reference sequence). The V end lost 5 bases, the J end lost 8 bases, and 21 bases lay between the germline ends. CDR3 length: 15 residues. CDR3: CATSRGLMMLGGYTF. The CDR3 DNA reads TGTGCCACCAGCCGCGGGTTGATGATGCTGGGCGGCTACACCTTC.

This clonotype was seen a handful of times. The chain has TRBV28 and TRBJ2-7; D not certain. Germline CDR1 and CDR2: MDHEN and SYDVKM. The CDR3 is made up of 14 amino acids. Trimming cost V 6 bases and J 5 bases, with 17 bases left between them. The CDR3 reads CASSPPLDIHEQYF. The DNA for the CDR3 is TGTGCCAGCAGCCCCCCGCTAGATATCCACGAGCAGTACTTC.

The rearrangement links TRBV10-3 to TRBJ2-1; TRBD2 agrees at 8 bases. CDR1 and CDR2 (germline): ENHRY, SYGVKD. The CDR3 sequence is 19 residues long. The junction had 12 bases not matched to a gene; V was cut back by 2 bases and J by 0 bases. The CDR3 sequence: CAISEVEAGDLGSYNEQFF. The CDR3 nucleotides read TGTGCCATCAGTGAGGTGGAAGCGGGAGATCTAGGCTCCTACAATGAGCAGTTCTTC.

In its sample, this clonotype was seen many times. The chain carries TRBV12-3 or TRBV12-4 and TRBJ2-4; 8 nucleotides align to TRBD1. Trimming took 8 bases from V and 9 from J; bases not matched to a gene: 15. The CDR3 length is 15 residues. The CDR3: CASGHAGQGSGIQYF. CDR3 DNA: TGTGCCAGCGGACACGCCGGACAGGGTTCGGGCATTCAGTACTTC.

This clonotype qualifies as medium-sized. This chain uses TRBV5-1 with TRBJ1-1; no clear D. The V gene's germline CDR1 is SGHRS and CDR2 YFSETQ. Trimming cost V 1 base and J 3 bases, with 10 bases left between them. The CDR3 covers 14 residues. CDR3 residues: CASSLRGQDTEAFF. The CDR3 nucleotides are TGCGCCAGCAGCTTGAGAGGGCAGGACACTGAAGCTTTCTTT.

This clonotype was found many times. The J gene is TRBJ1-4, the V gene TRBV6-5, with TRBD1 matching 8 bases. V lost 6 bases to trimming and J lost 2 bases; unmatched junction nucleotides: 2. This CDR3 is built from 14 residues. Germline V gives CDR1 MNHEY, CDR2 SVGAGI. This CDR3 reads CASSYRGTNEKLFF. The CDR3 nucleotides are TGTGCCAGCAGCTACAGGGGGACTAATGAAAAACTGTTTTTT.

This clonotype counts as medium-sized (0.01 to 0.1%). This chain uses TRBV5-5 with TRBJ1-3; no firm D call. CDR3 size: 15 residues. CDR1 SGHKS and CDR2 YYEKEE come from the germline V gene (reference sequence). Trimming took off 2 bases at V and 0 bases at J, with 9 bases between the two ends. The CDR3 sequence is CASSLDGHSGNTIYF. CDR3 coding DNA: TGTGCCAGCAGCTTAGACGGGCACTCTGGAAACACCATATATTTT. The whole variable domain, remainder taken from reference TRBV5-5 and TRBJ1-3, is DAGVTQSPTHLIKTRGQQVTLRCSPISGHKSVSWYQQVLGQGPQFIFQYYEKEERGRGNFPDRFSARQFPNYSSELNVNALLLGDSALYLCASSLDGHSGNTIYFGEGSWLTVV.

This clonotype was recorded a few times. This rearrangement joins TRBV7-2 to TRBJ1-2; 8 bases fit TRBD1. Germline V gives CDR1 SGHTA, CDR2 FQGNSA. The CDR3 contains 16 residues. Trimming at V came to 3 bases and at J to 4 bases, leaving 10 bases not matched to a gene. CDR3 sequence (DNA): TGTGCCAGCAGCTTCTCCGGACAGGGAGGAGGCTATGGCTACACCTTC. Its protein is CASSFSGQGGGYGYTF.

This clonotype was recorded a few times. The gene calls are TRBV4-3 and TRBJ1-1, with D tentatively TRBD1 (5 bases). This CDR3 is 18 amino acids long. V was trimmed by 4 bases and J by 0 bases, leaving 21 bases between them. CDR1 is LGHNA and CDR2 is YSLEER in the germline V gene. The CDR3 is CASSPWGMSRVMNTEAFF. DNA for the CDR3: TGCGCCAGCAGCCCCTGGGGGATGAGTCGTGTAATGAACACTGAAGCTTTCTTT.

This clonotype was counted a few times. In DNA, the CDR3 is TGTGCCTGGAGTGGACAGGGGGATGAGCAGTTCTTC. This gives the protein CAWSGQGDEQFF. This chain connects TRBV30 to TRBJ2-1; 9 nucleotides line up with TRBD1. Germline-derived CDR1 and CDR2 are GTSNPN and SVGIG (reference sequence). J was trimmed by 8 bases and V by 1 base; bases with no gene match: 0. This CDR3 has 12 amino acids. Drawing the rest from reference TRBV30 and TRBJ2-1, the complete variable domain is SQTIHQWPATLVQPVGSPLSLECTVEGTSNPNLYWYRQAAGRGLQLLFYSVGIGQISSEVPQNLSASRPQDRQFILSSKKLLLSDSGFYLCAWSGQGDEQFFGPGTRLTVL.

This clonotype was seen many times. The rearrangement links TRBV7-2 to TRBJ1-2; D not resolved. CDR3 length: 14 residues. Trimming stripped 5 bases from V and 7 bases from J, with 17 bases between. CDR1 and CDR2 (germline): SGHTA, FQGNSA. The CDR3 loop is CASSSPERVGGYTF. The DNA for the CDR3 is TGTGCCAGCAGCAGCCCCGAAAGGGTGGGTGGCTACACCTTC.

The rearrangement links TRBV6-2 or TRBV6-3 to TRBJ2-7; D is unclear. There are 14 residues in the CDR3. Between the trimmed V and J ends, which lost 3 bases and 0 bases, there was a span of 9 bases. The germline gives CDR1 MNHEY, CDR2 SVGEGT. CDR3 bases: TGTGCCAGCAGTTATCGCCTTAGCTCCTACGAGCAGTACGTC. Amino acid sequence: CASSYRLSSYEQYV.

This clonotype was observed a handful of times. The CDR3 nucleotides are TGTGCCAGCAGCTTAGGCACGAACACTGAAGCTTTCTTT. Protein sequence: CASSLGTNTEAFF. The chain carries TRBV7-9 and TRBJ1-1; no clear D. Germline CDR1 reads SEHNR; CDR2 reads FQNEAQ (reference sequence). V lost 1 base and J 1 base, leaving 4 bases between the germline ends. The CDR3 totals 13 residues.

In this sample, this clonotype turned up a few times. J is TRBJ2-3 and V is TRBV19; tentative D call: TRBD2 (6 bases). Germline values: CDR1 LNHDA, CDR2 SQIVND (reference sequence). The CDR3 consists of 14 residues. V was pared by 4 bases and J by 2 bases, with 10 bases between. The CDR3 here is CASSRRDFTDTQYF. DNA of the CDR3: TGTGCCAGTAGTAGACGGGACTTCACAGATACGCAGTATTTT.

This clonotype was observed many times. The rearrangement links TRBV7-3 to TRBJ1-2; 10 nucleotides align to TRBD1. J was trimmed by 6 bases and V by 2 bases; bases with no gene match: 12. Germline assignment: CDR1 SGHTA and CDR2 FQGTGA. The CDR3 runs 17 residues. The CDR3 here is CASSLAPHPGTGDGYTF. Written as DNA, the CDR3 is TGTGCCAGCAGCTTAGCTCCCCACCCCGGGACAGGGGATGGCTACACCTTC.

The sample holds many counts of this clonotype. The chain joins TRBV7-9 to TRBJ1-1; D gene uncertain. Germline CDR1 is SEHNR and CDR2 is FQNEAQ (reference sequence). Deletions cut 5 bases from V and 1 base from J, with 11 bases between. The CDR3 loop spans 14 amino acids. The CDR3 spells CASSLQAGNTEAFF. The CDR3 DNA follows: TGTGCCAGCAGCCTCCAGGCGGGGAACACTGAAGCTTTCTTT.

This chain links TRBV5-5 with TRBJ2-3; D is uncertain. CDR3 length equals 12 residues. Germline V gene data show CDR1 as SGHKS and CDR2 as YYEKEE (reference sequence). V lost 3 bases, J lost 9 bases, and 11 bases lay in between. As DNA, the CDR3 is TGTGCCAGCAGCTCGCTCCGGGCCACGCAGTATTTT. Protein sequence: CASSSLRATQYF.

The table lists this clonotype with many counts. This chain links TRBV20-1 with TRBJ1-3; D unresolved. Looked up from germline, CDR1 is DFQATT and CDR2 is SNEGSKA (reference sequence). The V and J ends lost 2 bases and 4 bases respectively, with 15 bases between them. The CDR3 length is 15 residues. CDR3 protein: CSARIPLSRGNTIYF. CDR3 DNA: TGCAGTGCTAGAATTCCCTTGTCTAGGGGAAACACCATATATTTT.

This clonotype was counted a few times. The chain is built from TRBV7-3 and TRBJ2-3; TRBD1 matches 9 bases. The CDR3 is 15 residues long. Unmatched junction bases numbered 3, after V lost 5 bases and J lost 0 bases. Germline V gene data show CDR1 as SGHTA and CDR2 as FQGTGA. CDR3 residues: CASSGTGYSTDTQYF. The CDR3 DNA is TGTGCCAGCAGCGGGACAGGGTATAGCACAGATACGCAGTATTTT.

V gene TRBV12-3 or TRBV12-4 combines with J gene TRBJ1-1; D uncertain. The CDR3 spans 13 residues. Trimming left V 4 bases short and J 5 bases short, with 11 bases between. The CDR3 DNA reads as TGTGCCAGCAGTTCTTACCCAGAGACTGAAGCTTTCTTT. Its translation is CASSSYPETEAFF.

The CDR3 here is CATSRVPPLALSYNEQFF. In nucleotides, the CDR3 is TGTGCCACCAGCAGAGTCCCCCCTCTAGCGCTCTCCTACAATGAGCAGTTCTTC. The V call is TRBV15, the J call TRBJ2-1; a weak D match, TRBD2 (6 bases). This CDR3 has 18 residues. Per germline, CDR1 LNHNV and CDR2 YYDKDF (reference sequence). With 1 base removed from V and 0 bases from J, the gap between germline ends came to 16 bases.